Listed below are T cell receptor beta chains from one sample, sequenced in a study of CXCR3-negative and CXCR3-positive naive CD8 T cells. Reanalyzing the 5' RACE reads, TCRdb keeps one entry per CDR3 protein, without DNA. The repertoire table contains some 150,000 distinct CDR3 sequences. The material sequenced was naive CXCR3+ CD8+ T cells from blood. These receptors came from a human donor in good health. Some clones in this sample may be carry-over from other donors' samples. CDR3s include the opening cysteine and the closing phenylalanine or tryptophan.

J gene,V gene,CDR3 protein
TRBJ1-5,TRBV2,CASSEAGPPRPHF
TRBJ1-2,TRBV4-1,CASSQEGNSLYGYTF
TRBJ2-5,TRBV28,CASSFPGPTGGETQYF
TRBJ2-7,TRBV29-1,CSVVGREPSYEQYF
TRBJ2-1,TRBV3-1,CASTTGTGTPRTYNEQFF
TRBJ2-1,TRBV28,CASSIPPGFSYNEQFF
TRBJ2-2,TRBV6-5,CASSDGLAGGPVGELFF
TRBJ2-7,TRBV11-2,CASSLGLIQGGLPYEQYF
TRBJ2-7,TRBV4-2,CASSASIGLASEEQYF
TRBJ2-2,TRBV14,CASSQHLAGTGLQGELFF
TRBJ2-7,TRBV5-1,CASSLGDASYEQYF
TRBJ2-3,TRBV6-5,CASSSESGARADTQYF
TRBJ2-2,TRBV5-6,CASSFGTGKMELFF
TRBJ1-3,TRBV6-5,CASSYRGEGNTIYF
TRBJ2-3,TRBV10-3,CAIGPGVGLNTDTQYF
TRBJ2-3,TRBV18,CASSPLTSEPSTDTQYF
TRBJ2-7,TRBV7-9,CASSLHTGTSGYEQYF
TRBJ2-7,TRBV4-1,CASSQVSLASQYEQHF
TRBJ2-2,TRBV10-3,CAISDPDTGTGPGELFF
TRBJ2-3,TRBV20-1,CSAPKAGAPADTQYF
TRBJ2-7,TRBV29-1,CSVEGTPDRDEQYF
TRBJ2-7,TRBV12-3/TRBV12-4,CASNLAGGSYEQYF
TRBJ1-1,TRBV11-2,CASSFTGGSTEAFF
TRBJ2-6,TRBV12-3/TRBV12-4,CASSFFPIVSALSGANVLTF
TRBJ2-7,TRBV2,CASSEAQRLADGEQYF
TRBJ2-6,TRBV7-9,CASSPGGANVLTF
TRBJ2-2,TRBV27,CASSLVGQGGGELFF
TRBJ2-7,TRBV7-9,CASSSPGQSYEQYF
TRBJ2-5,TRBV5-1,CASHFGEFSYF
TRBJ2-7,TRBV20-1,CSARDLKEPYEQYF
TRBJ1-2,TRBV12-3/TRBV12-4,CASSFSTGALGYTF
TRBJ2-1,TRBV24-1,CATSDGTENEQFF
TRBJ2-7,TRBV25-1,CASSPRGSYEQYF
TRBJ1-4,TRBV9,CASSPRQGDEKLFF
TRBJ2-7,TRBV7-6,CASSPGTSWTYEQYF
TRBJ2-1,TRBV19,CASRVTSGGSNEQFF
TRBJ2-7,TRBV7-9,CASSSPTYEQYF
TRBJ2-7,TRBV6-5,CASSEGDAFPYEQYF
TRBJ1-2,TRBV6-1,CASSDRDIPYGYTF
TRBJ2-1,TRBV29-1,CSDILAGALDEQFF
TRBJ2-1,TRBV20-1,CSARDSAGTSIYNEQFF
TRBJ2-1,TRBV7-3,CASSLGYPSWREGRGEQFF
TRBJ2-7,TRBV29-1,CSLAHQGSYEQYF
TRBJ2-2,TRBV7-9,CASSRGGNTGELFF
TRBJ2-7,TRBV28,CASSLHSGGAGEQYF
TRBJ1-6,TRBV2,CASSDLAGTNSPLHF
TRBJ1-1,TRBV7-9,CASSSWTGNTEAFF
TRBJ2-1,TRBV13,CASSFAQGGSGIDEQFF
TRBJ2-3,TRBV29-1,CSVERPTGGATDTQYF